These 30 T cell receptor beta chains were all obtained from the same sample, sequenced in a study of technical replicates of blood from several donors. Only in-frame clones appear in the TCRdb table, and some are missing; sequencing was by immunoSEQ multiplex PCR. Counted here are approximately 82,000 clones, 94% occurring once; the ten biggest clones make up around 0.26%. What was sequenced was T cells isolated from PBMCs. These receptor sequences come from a human donor in good health.

The chain has TRBV15 and TRBJ2-3, with 16 bases identical to TRBD2. Germline lookup yields CDR1 LNHNV and CDR2 YYDKDF (reference sequence). CDR3 length equals 20 residues. V shed 3 bases and J 4 bases; nucleotides not matched to a gene: 13. CDR3 in DNA: TGTGCCACCAGCAGGTCATCGGGACTAGCGGGGGGGCAAGGAGCAGATACGCAGTATTTT. Its translation is CATSRSSGLAGGQGADTQYF.

The J gene is TRBJ2-7, the V gene TRBV15; 16 nucleotides line up with TRBD2. Unmatched junction bases numbered 9, after V lost 3 bases and J lost 4 bases. In germline, CDR1 is LNHNV, CDR2 YYDKDF (reference sequence). The CDR3 has 18 residues. The CDR3 nucleotides are TGTGCCACCAGCAGCCTGGGACTAGCGGGAGGGCCTGATTACGAGCAGTACTTC. Amino acid sequence: CATSSLGLAGGPDYEQYF.

The chain is built from TRBV29-1 and TRBJ2-1; D ambiguous. This CDR3 has 14 residues. CDR1 and CDR2 (germline): SQVTM, ANQGSEA. Between the trimmed V and J ends, which lost 0 bases and 7 bases, there was a span of 13 bases. For the CDR3, the DNA is TGCAGCGTTGAAGAAAATGGCAGGATTAATGAGCAGTTCTTC. Its protein product is CSVEENGRINEQFF.

The gene calls are TRBV19 and TRBJ2-7, with 11 bases identical to TRBD2. Trimming took 4 bases from V and 3 from J; bases not matched to a gene: 5. Germline CDR1 LNHDA, CDR2 SQIVND (reference sequence). The CDR3 is 15 residues long. This CDR3 reads CASSRLAGGHYEQYF. The CDR3 bases are TGTGCCAGTAGTAGGCTAGCGGGGGGACACTACGAGCAGTACTTC. Looking up the rest from reference TRBV19 and TRBJ2-7 gives the full variable domain: DGGITQSPKYLFRKEGQNVTLSCEQNLNHDAMYWYRQDPGQGLRLIYYSQIVNDFQKGDIAEGYSVSREKKESFPLTVTSAQKNPTAFYLCASSRLAGGHYEQYFGPGTRLTVT.

V is TRBV4-2 and J is TRBJ1-5; D gene uncertain. CDR3 length equals 16 residues. V was clipped by 0 bases and J by 4 bases, with 13 bases between them. Germline V gene data show CDR1 as LGHNA and CDR2 as YNFKEQ. The CDR3 protein is CASSQDIVKLNQPQHF. As DNA, the CDR3 is TGTGCCAGCAGCCAAGATATCGTTAAACTTAATCAGCCCCAGCATTTT.

The gene calls are TRBV5-4 and TRBJ2-7; 7 bases are a match to TRBD2. The germline V gene encodes CDR1 SGHNT and CDR2 YYREEE (reference sequence). CDR3 length: 15 residues. Trimming at V came to 0 bases and at J to 4 bases, leaving 7 bases not matched to a gene. The CDR3 region has the DNA TGTGCCAGCAGCTTGGTGTCTAGCGGAGGTTACGAGCAGTACTTC. It encodes CASSLVSSGGYEQYF.

V gene TRBV13 combines with J gene TRBJ2-5, with 9 bases matching TRBD1. The J segment lost 5 bases and the V segment lost 5 bases, leaving 9 bases of the junction unmatched. This CDR3 is 15 amino acids long. Germline V gene data show CDR1 as PRHDT and CDR2 as FYEKMQ (reference sequence). CDR3 DNA sequence: TGTGCCAGCAGCCACGGGACAGGGATGTCGGAGACCCAGTACTTC. This codes for CASSHGTGMSETQYF.

The chain joins TRBV9 to TRBJ1-6; D possibly corresponds to TRBD1 (5 bases). In germline, CDR1 is SGDLS, CDR2 YYNGEE. V lost 0 bases to trimming and J lost 7 bases, with 14 bases between them. There are 16 residues in the CDR3. CDR3 sequence (DNA): TGTGCCAGCAGCGTAGAACCGGTCAGGGAAAATTCACCCCTCCACTTT. It codes for CASSVEPVRENSPLHF.

The chain combines TRBV19 with TRBJ1-5, with D possibly matching TRBD1 (6 bases). CDR3 length: 15 residues. CDR1 and CDR2 (germline): LNHDA, SQIVND (reference sequence). V dropped 8 bases and J dropped 2 bases, with 16 bases sitting between them. The CDR3 protein is CASERQVGGNQPQHF. The CDR3 DNA reads TGTGCCAGTGAGAGACAGGTCGGGGGCAATCAGCCCCAGCATTTT.

The chain has TRBV6-1 and TRBJ2-3; TRBD1 matches 8 bases. Germline-derived CDR1 and CDR2 are MNHNS and SASEGT. J gave up 2 bases and V 6 bases, and 7 bases lay outside the gene matches. CDR3 length: 15 residues. The CDR3 coding sequence is TGTGCCAGCAGCCCCCCGGGACAGGACACAGATACGCAGTATTTT. Amino acid sequence: CASSPPGQDTDTQYF.

The V call is TRBV6-5, the J call TRBJ2-1; TRBD2 matches 11 bases. J was trimmed by 2 bases and V by 10 bases; bases with no gene match: 4. CDR1 is MNHEY and CDR2 is SVGAGI in the germline V gene. This CDR3 spans 14 amino acids. The CDR3 reads CATCSGGAYNEQFF. CDR3 coding DNA: TGTGCCACCTGTAGCGGGGGGGCCTACAATGAGCAGTTCTTC.

The V gene is TRBV10-1, the J gene TRBJ1-5, with unresolved D. The CDR3 runs 12 residues. The V gene's germline CDR1 is WNHNN and CDR2 SYGVQD (reference sequence). Between the trimmed V and J ends, which lost 9 bases and 4 bases, there was a span of 10 bases. Written as DNA, the CDR3 is TGCGCCAGTCAGACTGGTAATCAGCCCCAGCATTTT. It codes for CASQTGNQPQHF.

The gene calls are TRBV19 and TRBJ2-5; D remains unclear. Germline V lookup: CDR1 LNHDA, CDR2 SQIVND (reference sequence). Trimming took 6 bases from V and 4 from J, leaving 12 bases between them. The CDR3 loop spans 13 amino acids. This chain's CDR3 is CASSWQVRETQYF. The CDR3 DNA follows: TGTGCCAGTAGCTGGCAGGTCAGAGAGACCCAGTACTTC.

Only one count was recorded for this clone. The chain has TRBV7-2 and TRBJ2-1, with a tentative D call TRBD1 (6 bases). Germline CDR1 reads SGHTA; CDR2 reads FQGNSA. Trimming stripped 5 bases from V and 8 bases from J, with 16 bases between. This CDR3 has 14 amino acids. The CDR3 DNA sequence: TGTGCCAGCAGCCTTAGGGGGAGCCGGGATGAGCAGTTCTTC. Translated, it gives CASSLRGSRDEQFF. Filled out from reference TRBV7-2 and TRBJ2-1, the complete variable domain reads GAGVSQSPSNKVTEKGKDVELRCDPISGHTALYWYRQSLGQGLEFLIYFQGNSAPDKSGLPSDRFSAERTGGSVSTLTIQRTQQEDSAVYLCASSLRGSRDEQFFGPGTRLTVL.

V usage is TRBV28 and J usage is TRBJ2-7; D is perhaps TRBD1 (6 bases). From germline, CDR1 is MDHEN and CDR2 SYDVKM. The CDR3 totals 13 residues. Trimming stripped 6 bases from V and 2 bases from J, with 11 bases between. CDR3 nucleotides: TGTGCCAGCAGGGTGACAGGTACCTACGAGCAGTACTTC. Its protein is CASRVTGTYEQYF.

This chain uses TRBV28 with TRBJ1-1; D is ambiguous. Trimming pared 7 bases from V and 0 bases from J, leaving 12 bases between. Germline-derived CDR1 and CDR2 are MDHEN and SYDVKM. The CDR3 length is 14 residues. The CDR3 reads CASIPLVLNTEAFF. The DNA for the CDR3 is TGTGCCAGCATCCCCTTAGTCCTGAACACTGAAGCTTTCTTT.

The chain couples TRBV19 to TRBJ2-2, with 8 nucleotides matching TRBD2. The CDR3 is 14 amino acids. Germline assignment: CDR1 LNHDA and CDR2 SQIVND (reference sequence). V shed 4 bases and J 5 bases; nucleotides not matched to a gene: 3. This CDR3 is CASSTTGGTGELFF. The CDR3 DNA sequence: TGTGCCAGTAGTACAACGGGGGGGACCGGGGAGCTGTTTTTT.

On this clone itself: The junction differs from germline at one of its ends, possibly a read error. V and J are TRBV6-5 and TRBJ2-7; TRBD1 matches at 10 bases. The CDR3 is 16 amino acids. The germline V gene has CDR1 MNHEY and CDR2 SVGAGI. CDR3 residues: CASSFVPTGGSNEQYF. CDR3 in DNA: TGTGCCAGCAGTTTCGTACCGACAGGGGGCTCCAACGAGCAGTACTTC.

The rearrangement joins TRBV5-4 to TRBJ2-3; 7 nucleotides match TRBD2. The CDR3 runs to 15 residues. V gave up 1 base and J gave up 2 bases; unmatched junction bases: 4. Germline V gene sequence: CDR1 SGHNT, CDR2 YYREEE (reference sequence). The CDR3 coding sequence is TGTGCCAGCAGCTTGTCACTAGCGAACACAGATACGCAGTATTTT. Amino acid sequence: CASSLSLANTDTQYF.

The V gene is TRBV18, the J gene TRBJ2-3; 9 bases map to TRBD1. The CDR3 is 17 residues long. The trim removed 0 bases at V and 4 bases at J, leaving 8 bases unmatched. Germline V gene sequence: CDR1 KGHSH, CDR2 LQKENI. CDR3 amino acids: CASSPPLGQGYADTQYF. Here the CDR3 DNA reads TGTGCCAGCTCACCACCGTTGGGACAGGGTTACGCAGATACGCAGTATTTT. The full variable domain, in which reference TRBV18 and TRBJ2-3 provide the parts outside the CDR3, is NAGVMQNPRHLVRRRGQEARLRCSPMKGHSHVYWYRQLPEEGLKFMVYLQKENIIDESGMPKERFSAEFPKEGPSILRIQQVVRGDSAAYFCASSPPLGQGYADTQYFGPGTRLTVL.

As for this clone: A read error may account for a junction end that differs from germline. J is TRBJ1-3 and V is TRBV6-1; D might be TRBD1 (6 bases). The CDR3 is 11 amino acids. Germline V gives CDR1 MNHNS, CDR2 SASEGT. CDR3 region: CASSFRDKGHF. CDR3 sequence (DNA): TGTGCCAGCAGTTTCCGGGACAAGGGGCATTTT.

The rearrangement joins TRBV4-1 to TRBJ2-2; perhaps TRBD2 as D (6 bases). The V and J ends lost 0 bases and 4 bases respectively, with 12 bases between them. Germline V gene data show CDR1 as MGHRA and CDR2 as YSYEKL. The CDR3 length is 16 residues. The CDR3 region has the DNA TGCGCCAGCAGCCAAGAAGGGGCTAGCGCCACCGGGGAGCTGTTTTTT. It encodes CASSQEGASATGELFF.

Only one count was recorded for this clone. The chain carries TRBV5-1 and TRBJ2-3; D ambiguous. The ends were cut back, 3 bases at V and 0 bases at J, with 11 bases in the middle. The CDR3 loop spans 15 amino acids. CDR1 and CDR2 (germline): SGHRS, YFSETQ. CDR3 amino acids: CASSSTPSSTDTQYF. DNA of the CDR3: TGCGCCAGCAGCTCGACTCCTTCTAGCACAGATACGCAGTATTTT.

This clone was seen just once. This chain joins TRBV5-1 and TRBJ2-1; 13 bases align to TRBD2. Per germline, CDR1 SGHRS and CDR2 YFSETQ. The junction had 3 bases not matched to a gene; V was cut back by 3 bases and J by 3 bases. The length of the CDR3 is 16 residues. The CDR3 sequence is CASSSGLAGRYNEQFF. CDR3 DNA sequence: TGCGCCAGCAGCTCGGGACTAGCGGGGCGCTACAATGAGCAGTTCTTC.

The chain links TRBV30 to TRBJ2-2, with TRBD2 matching 9 bases. CDR1 is GTSNPN and CDR2 is SVGIG in the germline V gene (reference sequence). CDR3 length equals 17 residues. V shed 0 bases and J 4 bases; nucleotides not matched to a gene: 9. CDR3 sequence: CAWSVVWRGGPTGELFF. The DNA of the CDR3 is TGTGCCTGGAGTGTCGTTTGGCGGGGGGGCCCCACCGGGGAGCTGTTTTTT.

This CDR3 is CAWSASGTSGCEQYF. The CDR3 DNA is TGTGCCTGGAGTGCTTCCGGGACTAGCGGGTGCGAGCAGTACTTC. The chain recombines TRBV30 with TRBJ2-7; 12 bases align to TRBD2. J lost 6 bases, V lost 1 base, and 7 bases had no gene match. The germline V gene has CDR1 GTSNPN and CDR2 SVGIG (reference sequence). There are 15 residues in the CDR3.

This clone was counted a single time. This sequence joins TRBV9 and TRBJ2-7; no firm D call. CDR3 length: 15 residues. Per the germline V gene, CDR1 is SGDLS and CDR2 is YYNGEE. V was shortened by 0 bases and J by 2 bases, with 12 bases between the two germline ends. CDR3 region: CASSVETNLPYEQYF. CDR3 nucleotide sequence: TGTGCCAGCAGCGTAGAAACAAATCTTCCCTACGAGCAGTACTTC.

V usage is TRBV19 and J usage is TRBJ2-1; perhaps TRBD2 as D (5 bases). The V and J ends lost 4 bases and 6 bases respectively, with 16 bases between them. The CDR3 covers 15 residues. CDR1 and CDR2 from the germline V gene are LNHDA and SQIVND (reference sequence). The CDR3 protein is CASSTPQLGLNEQFF. In DNA, the CDR3 is TGTGCCAGTAGTACTCCCCAGCTAGGACTCAATGAGCAGTTCTTC.

The V and J genes are TRBV27 and TRBJ2-7; weak D call: TRBD2 (7 bases). Germline V gene lookup returns CDR1 MNHEY and CDR2 SMNVEV (reference sequence). The CDR3 runs 13 residues. The germline V and J ends were trimmed by 8 bases and 7 bases, with 18 bases remaining between them. The CDR3 DNA reads as TGTGCCAGCCAGGGGCTAGCGGAGGGGGAGCAGTACTTC. This gives the protein CASQGLAEGEQYF.

The gene calls are TRBV20-1 and TRBJ2-1, with D possibly matching TRBD1 (6 bases). The germline V gene has CDR1 DFQATT and CDR2 SNEGSKA (reference sequence). V was pared by 8 bases and J by 1 base, with 6 bases between. The CDR3 has 11 amino acids. The CDR3 protein is CSTGSYNEQFF. In DNA form, the CDR3 reads TGCAGTACAGGGTCCTACAATGAGCAGTTCTTC.